A single sample is the source of the 2 T cell receptor beta chains below, sequenced in a study of T cell repertoires in cytomegalovirus infection. In TCRdb, the reads were re-called with MiXCR into one record per CDR3 protein. The sample consists of around 94,000 distinct CDR3 sequences, 16% of them appearing once. Sample: PBMCs. All receptors derive from a human donor in good health (CMV status not recorded). Some clones in this sample may be carry-over from other donors' samples.

The CDR3 DNA sequence: TGTGCCAGCAGCCGACGGGATTCGGGAGAGACCCAGTACTTC. Protein: CASSRRDSGETQYF. The chain combines TRBV7-6 with TRBJ2-5; a possible D gene is TRBD2 (5 bases). Trimming stripped 5 bases from V and 4 bases from J, with 14 bases between. The length of the CDR3 is 14 residues. Germline V gene data show CDR1 as SGHVS and CDR2 as FNYEAQ.

This clonotype was recorded many times. This sequence joins TRBV7-3 and TRBJ2-2; TRBD1 agrees at 9 bases. The CDR3 is 18 residues long. V lost 5 bases and J lost 6; bases outside the gene matches: 16. Germline-derived CDR1 and CDR2 are SGHTA and FQGTGA. The CDR3 here is CASSLIPRRDRDPGELFF. The CDR3 nucleotides are TGTGCCAGCAGCCTAATTCCTCGCCGGGACAGGGACCCCGGGGAGCTGTTTTTT.